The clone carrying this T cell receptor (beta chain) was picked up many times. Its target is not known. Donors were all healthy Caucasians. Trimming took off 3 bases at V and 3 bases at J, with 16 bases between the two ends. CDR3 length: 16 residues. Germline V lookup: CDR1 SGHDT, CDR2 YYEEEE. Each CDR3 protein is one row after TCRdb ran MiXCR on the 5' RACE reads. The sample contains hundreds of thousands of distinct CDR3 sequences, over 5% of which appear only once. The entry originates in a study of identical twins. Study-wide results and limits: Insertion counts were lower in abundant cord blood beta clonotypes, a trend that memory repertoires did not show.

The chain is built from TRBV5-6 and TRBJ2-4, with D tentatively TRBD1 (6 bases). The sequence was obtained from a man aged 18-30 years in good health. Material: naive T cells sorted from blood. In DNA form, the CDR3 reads TGTGCCAGCAGCTACCCAGGGGAACAGGACAAAAACATTCAGTACTTC. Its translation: CASSYPGEQDKNIQYF.